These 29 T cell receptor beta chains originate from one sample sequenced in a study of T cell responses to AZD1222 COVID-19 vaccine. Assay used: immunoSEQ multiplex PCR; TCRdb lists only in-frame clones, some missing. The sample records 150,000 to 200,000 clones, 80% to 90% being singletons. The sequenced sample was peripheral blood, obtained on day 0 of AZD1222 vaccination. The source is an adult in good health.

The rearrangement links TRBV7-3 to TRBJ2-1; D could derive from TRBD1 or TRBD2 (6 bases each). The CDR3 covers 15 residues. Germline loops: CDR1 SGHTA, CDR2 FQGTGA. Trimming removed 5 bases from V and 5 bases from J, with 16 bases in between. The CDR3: CASSIPGADDNEQFF. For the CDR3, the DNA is TGTGCCAGCAGCATTCCGGGGGCGGACGACAATGAGCAGTTCTTC.

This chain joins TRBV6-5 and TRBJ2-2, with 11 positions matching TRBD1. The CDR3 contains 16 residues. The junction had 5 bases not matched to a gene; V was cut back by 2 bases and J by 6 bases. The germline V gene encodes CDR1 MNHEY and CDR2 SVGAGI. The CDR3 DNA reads TGTGCCAGCAGTTACGGGACAGGGGGTTTTGCCGGGGAGCTGTTTTTT. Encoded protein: CASSYGTGGFAGELFF.

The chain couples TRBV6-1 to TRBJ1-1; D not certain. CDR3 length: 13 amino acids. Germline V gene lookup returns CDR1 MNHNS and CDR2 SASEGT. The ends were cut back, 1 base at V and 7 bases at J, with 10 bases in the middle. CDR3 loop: CASSEGDRGEAFF. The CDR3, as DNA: TGTGCCAGCAGTGAAGGGGATCGCGGTGAAGCTTTCTTT.

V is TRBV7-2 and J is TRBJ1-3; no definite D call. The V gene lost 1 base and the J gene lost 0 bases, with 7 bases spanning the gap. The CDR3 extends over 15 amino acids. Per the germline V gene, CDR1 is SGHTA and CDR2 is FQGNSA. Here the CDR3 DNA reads TGTGCCAGCAGCTTAGACGGAGACTCTGGAAACACCATATATTTT. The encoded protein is CASSLDGDSGNTIYF.

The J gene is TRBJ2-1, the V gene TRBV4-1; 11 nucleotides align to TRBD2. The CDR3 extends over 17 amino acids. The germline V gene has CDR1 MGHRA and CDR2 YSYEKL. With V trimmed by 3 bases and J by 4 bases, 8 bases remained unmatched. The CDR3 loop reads CASSQGMTSGDYNEQFF. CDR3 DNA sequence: TGCGCCAGCAGCCAGGGGATGACTAGCGGGGATTACAATGAGCAGTTCTTC.

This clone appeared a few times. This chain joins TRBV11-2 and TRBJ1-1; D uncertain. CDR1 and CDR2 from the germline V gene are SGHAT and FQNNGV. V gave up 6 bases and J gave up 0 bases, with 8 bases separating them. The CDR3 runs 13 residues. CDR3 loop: CASSPNLNTEAFF. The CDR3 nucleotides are TGTGCCAGCAGTCCGAACCTGAACACTGAAGCTTTCTTT.

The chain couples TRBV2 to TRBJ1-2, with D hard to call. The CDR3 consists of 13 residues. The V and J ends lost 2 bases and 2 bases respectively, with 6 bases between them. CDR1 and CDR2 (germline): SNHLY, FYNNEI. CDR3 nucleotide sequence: TGTGCCAGCAGTGAACTTCAAAACTATGGCTACACCTTC. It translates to CASSELQNYGYTF.

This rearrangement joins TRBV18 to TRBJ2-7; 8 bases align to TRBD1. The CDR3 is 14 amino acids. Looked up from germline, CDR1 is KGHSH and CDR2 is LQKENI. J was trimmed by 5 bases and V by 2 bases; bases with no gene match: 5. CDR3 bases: TGTGCCAGCTCACCATGGGGACAGGAAGACGAGCAGTACTTC. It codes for CASSPWGQEDEQYF.

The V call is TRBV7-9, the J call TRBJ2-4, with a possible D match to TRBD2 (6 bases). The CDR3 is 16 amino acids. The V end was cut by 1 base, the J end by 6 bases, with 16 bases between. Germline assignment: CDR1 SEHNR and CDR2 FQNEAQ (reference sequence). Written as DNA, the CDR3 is TGTGCCAGCAGCTTAGTATCCGGGGGAGAGGGAAACATTCAGTACTTC. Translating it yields CASSLVSGGEGNIQYF.

CDR3 protein: CASSIGGGLYTDTQYF. The DNA for the CDR3 is TGTGCCAGCAGCATTGGAGGGGGCCTTTACACAGATACGCAGTATTTT. The chain uses TRBV5-4 and TRBJ2-3, with a tentative D call TRBD1 (7 bases). CDR3 length equals 16 residues. CDR1 SGHNT and CDR2 YYREEE come from the germline V gene (reference sequence). Trimming cost V 4 bases and J 2 bases, with 17 bases left between them. Full variable domain (remainder filled in from reference TRBV5-4 and TRBJ2-3): ETGVTQSPTHLIKTRGQQVTLRCSSQSGHNTVSWYQQALGQGPQFIFQYYREEENGRGNFPPRFSGLQFPNYSSELNVNALELDDSALYLCASSIGGGLYTDTQYFGPGTRLTVL.

CDR3 protein: CASSQPKIGRPTSTDTQYF. The CDR3 DNA reads as TGTGCCAGCAGCCAACCGAAGATCGGCAGACCTACTAGCACAGATACGCAGTATTTT. This chain connects TRBV14 to TRBJ2-3; D is unresolved. The CDR3 runs to 19 residues. Germline V gives CDR1 SGHDN, CDR2 FVKESK. V lost 2 bases and J lost 0, with 21 bases in between.

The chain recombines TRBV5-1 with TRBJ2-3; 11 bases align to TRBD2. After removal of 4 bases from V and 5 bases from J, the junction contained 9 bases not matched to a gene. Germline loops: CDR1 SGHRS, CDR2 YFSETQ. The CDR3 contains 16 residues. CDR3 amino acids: CASSPLAGGLGDTQYF. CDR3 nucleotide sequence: TGCGCCAGCAGCCCATTAGCGGGGGGGCTCGGAGATACGCAGTATTTT.

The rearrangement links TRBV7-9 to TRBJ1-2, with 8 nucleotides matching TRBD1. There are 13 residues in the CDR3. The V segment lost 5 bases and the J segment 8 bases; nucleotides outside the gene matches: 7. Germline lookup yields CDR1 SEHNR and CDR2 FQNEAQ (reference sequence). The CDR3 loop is CASSQGQGNGYTF. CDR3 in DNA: TGTGCCAGCAGCCAAGGACAGGGCAACGGCTACACCTTC.

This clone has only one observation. The DNA for the CDR3 is TGTGCCAGTAGTTACACAGGAGTCCAAGAGACCCAGTACTTC. Encoded protein: CASSYTGVQETQYF. The chain couples TRBV19 to TRBJ2-5; a possible D gene is TRBD1 (5 bases). Germline-derived CDR1 and CDR2 are LNHDA and SQIVND (reference sequence). The CDR3 length is 14 residues. V lost 5 bases and J lost 1, with 11 bases in between.

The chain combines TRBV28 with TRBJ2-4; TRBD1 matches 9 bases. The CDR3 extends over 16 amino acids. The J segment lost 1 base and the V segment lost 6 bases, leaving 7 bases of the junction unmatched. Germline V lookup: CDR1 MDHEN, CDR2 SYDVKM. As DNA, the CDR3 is TGTGCCAGCAGCTACCTGGGGACAGGGGCCAAAAACATTCAGTACTTC. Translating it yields CASSYLGTGAKNIQYF.

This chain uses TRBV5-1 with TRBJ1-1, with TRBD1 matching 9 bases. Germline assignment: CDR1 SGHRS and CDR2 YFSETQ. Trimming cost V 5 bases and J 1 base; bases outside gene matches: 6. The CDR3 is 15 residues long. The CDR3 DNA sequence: TGCGCCAGCAGTCATAACAGGGGGCGGAACACTGAAGCTTTCTTT. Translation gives CASSHNRGRNTEAFF.

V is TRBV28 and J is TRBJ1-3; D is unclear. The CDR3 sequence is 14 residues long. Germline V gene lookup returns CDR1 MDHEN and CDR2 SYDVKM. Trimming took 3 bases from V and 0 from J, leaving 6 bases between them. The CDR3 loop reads CASSFRASGNTIYF. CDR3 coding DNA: TGTGCCAGCAGTTTTAGAGCCTCTGGAAACACCATATATTTT.

The CDR3 reads CASSNRNSYNEQFF. The CDR3 DNA reads TGTGCCAGTAGTAACAGGAACTCCTACAATGAGCAGTTCTTC. The chain combines TRBV19 with TRBJ2-1; D is possibly TRBD1 (5 bases). CDR3 length: 14 residues. The germline V and J ends were trimmed by 4 bases and 0 bases, with 7 bases remaining between them. Germline-derived CDR1 and CDR2 are LNHDA and SQIVND (reference sequence).

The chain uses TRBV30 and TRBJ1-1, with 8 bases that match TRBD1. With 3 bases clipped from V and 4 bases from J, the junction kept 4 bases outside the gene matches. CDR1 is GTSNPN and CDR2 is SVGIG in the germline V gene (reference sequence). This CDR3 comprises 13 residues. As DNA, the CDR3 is TGTGCCTGGAGACCAGGGGGCGTCACTGAAGCTTTCTTT. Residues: CAWRPGGVTEAFF. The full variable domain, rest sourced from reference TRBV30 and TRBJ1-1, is SQTIHQWPATLVQPVGSPLSLECTVEGTSNPNLYWYRQAAGRGLQLLFYSVGIGQISSEVPQNLSASRPQDRQFILSSKKLLLSDSGFYLCAWRPGGVTEAFFGQGTRLTVV.

Here the CDR3 reads CASSEGPGTRNEQFF. CDR3 DNA: TGTGCCAGCAGTGAAGGGCCAGGGACTCGGAATGAGCAGTTCTTC. The chain joins TRBV6-1 to TRBJ2-1, with D possibly TRBD2 on 6 matching bases. The CDR3 is 15 amino acids. Germline loops: CDR1 MNHNS, CDR2 SASEGT. Trimming stripped 1 base from V and 7 bases from J, with 14 bases between.

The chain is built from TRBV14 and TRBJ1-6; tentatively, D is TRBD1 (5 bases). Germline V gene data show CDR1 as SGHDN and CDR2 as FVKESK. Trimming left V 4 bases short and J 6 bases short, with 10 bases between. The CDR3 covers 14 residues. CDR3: CASSPGTGNSPLHF. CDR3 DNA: TGTGCCAGCAGCCCAGGGACGGGTAATTCACCCCTCCACTTT.

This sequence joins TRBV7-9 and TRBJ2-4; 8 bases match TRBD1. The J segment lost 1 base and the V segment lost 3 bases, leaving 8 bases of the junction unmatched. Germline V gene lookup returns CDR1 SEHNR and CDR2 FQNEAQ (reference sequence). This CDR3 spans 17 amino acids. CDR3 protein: CASSFKGQGAAKNIQYF. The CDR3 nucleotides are TGTGCCAGCAGCTTCAAAGGGCAGGGGGCGGCCAAAAACATTCAGTACTTC.

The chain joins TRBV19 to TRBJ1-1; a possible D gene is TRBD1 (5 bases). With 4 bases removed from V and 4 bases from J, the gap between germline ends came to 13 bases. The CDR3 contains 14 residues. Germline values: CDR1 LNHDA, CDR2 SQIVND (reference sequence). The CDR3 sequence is CASSTGVGTTEAFF. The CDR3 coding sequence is TGTGCCAGTAGTACTGGCGTTGGGACCACTGAAGCTTTCTTT.

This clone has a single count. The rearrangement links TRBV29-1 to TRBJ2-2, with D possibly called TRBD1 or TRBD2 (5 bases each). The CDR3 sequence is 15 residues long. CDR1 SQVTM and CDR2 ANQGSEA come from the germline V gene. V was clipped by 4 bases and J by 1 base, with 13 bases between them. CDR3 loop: CSVGTGTVNTGELFF. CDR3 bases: TGCAGCGTTGGGACCGGGACCGTGAACACCGGGGAGCTGTTTTTT.

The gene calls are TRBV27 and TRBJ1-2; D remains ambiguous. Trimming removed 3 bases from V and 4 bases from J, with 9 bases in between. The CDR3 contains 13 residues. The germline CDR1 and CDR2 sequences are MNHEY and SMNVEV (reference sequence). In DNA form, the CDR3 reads TGTGCCAGCAGTTTCTCACGTGGCTATGGCTACACCTTC. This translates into CASSFSRGYGYTF.

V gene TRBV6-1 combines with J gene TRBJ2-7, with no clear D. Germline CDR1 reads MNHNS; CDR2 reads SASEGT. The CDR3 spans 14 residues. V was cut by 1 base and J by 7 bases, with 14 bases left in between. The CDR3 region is CASSEGWVQLEQYV. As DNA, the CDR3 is TGTGCCAGCAGTGAAGGCTGGGTCCAGTTGGAGCAGTACGTC.

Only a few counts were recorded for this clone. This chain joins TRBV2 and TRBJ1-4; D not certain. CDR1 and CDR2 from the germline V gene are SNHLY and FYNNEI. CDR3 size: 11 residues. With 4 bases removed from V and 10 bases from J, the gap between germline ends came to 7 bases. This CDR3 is CASSGQVKLFF. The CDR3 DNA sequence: TGTGCCAGCAGTGGCCAGGTAAAACTGTTTTTT.

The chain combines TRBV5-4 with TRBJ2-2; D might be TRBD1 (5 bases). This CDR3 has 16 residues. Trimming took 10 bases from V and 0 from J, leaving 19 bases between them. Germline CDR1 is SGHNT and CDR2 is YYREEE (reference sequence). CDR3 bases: TGTGCCTCCAGGGCCACACATAAAGCGAACACCGGGGAGCTGTTTTTT. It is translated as CASRATHKANTGELFF.

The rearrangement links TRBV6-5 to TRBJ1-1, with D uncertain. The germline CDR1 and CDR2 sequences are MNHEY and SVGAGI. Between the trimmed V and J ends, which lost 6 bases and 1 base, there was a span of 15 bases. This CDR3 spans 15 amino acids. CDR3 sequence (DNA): TGTGCCAGCAGCCCAGACTTCCGAGGGAACACTGAAGCTTTCTTT. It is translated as CASSPDFRGNTEAFF.